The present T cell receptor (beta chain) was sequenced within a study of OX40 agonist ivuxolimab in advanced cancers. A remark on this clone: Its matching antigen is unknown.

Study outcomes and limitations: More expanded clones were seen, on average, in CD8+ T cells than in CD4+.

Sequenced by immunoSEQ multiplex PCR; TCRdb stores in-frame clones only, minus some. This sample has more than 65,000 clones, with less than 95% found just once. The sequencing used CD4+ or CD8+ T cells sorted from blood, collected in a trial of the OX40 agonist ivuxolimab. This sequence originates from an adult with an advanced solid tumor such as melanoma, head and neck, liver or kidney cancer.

The CDR3 sequence: CAIAWQGQENEQYF. The CDR3 DNA reads as TGTGCCATCGCCTGGCAGGGGCAGGAAAACGAGCAGTACTTC. The rearrangement joins TRBV6-5 to TRBJ2-7, with TRBD1 as a possible D gene (6 bases). The V end lost 10 bases, the J end lost 5 bases, and 21 bases lay between the germline ends. The germline V gene has CDR1 MNHEY and CDR2 SVGAGI. CDR3 length: 14 residues.